Following are 4 T cell receptor beta chains from one sample sequenced in a study of PD-1 blockade in classical Hodgkin lymphoma. This table comes from immunoSEQ multiplex PCR, and its TCRdb copy is limited to in-frame clones, with some not included. The sample contains about 21,000 clones, approximately 80% of which appear only once. Sample time point: cycle 4 day 1 (C4D1), after less than seven weeks of nivolumab. All trial patients relapsed after autologous stem cell transplantation. The specimen comprised peripheral blood mononuclear cells (PBMCs), sampled before the fourth cycle of nivolumab. All receptors derive from a human donor with classical Hodgkin lymphoma.

The table lists this clone with a count of one. The CDR3 region has the DNA TGTGCCAGCAGACCGCGGGGGGTTTTAGCTAACTATGGCTACACCTTC. It codes for CASRPRGVLANYGYTF. The V call is TRBV19, the J call TRBJ1-2, with D perhaps matching TRBD1 (5 bases). The CDR3 runs 16 residues. Germline-derived CDR1 and CDR2 are LNHDA and SQIVND (reference sequence). V gave up 9 bases and J gave up 0 bases, with 20 bases separating them.

The CDR3: CASSLSSFLRDSSSYEQYV. CDR3 bases: TGTGCCAGCAGTTTATCAAGCTTTCTTCGGGACAGCAGCTCCTACGAGCAGTACGTC. This chain uses TRBV28 with TRBJ2-7, with TRBD1 identical over 7 bases. Germline loops: CDR1 MDHEN, CDR2 SYDVKM. There are 19 residues in the CDR3. The V segment lost 1 base and the J segment 0 bases; nucleotides outside the gene matches: 15.

This clone was counted between two and nine times. The chain recombines TRBV7-2 with TRBJ1-3, with 7 positions matching TRBD1. CDR1 SGHTA and CDR2 FQGNSA come from the germline V gene. This CDR3 is built from 13 residues. V lost 5 bases, J lost 8 bases, and 6 bases stayed unmatched. Here the CDR3 reads CASSLGQGDTIYF. The DNA for the CDR3 is TGTGCCAGCAGCCTTGGGCAGGGGGACACCATATATTTT.

This chain links TRBV6-4 with TRBJ2-7, with unresolved D. The V gene's germline CDR1 is MRHNA and CDR2 SNTAGT. Trimming took off 9 bases at V and 2 bases at J, with 14 bases between the two ends. The CDR3 sequence is 13 residues long. CDR3 amino acids: CARPDPFPYEQYF. CDR3 DNA sequence: TGTGCCAGACCGGACCCGTTCCCCTACGAGCAGTACTTC.